Each of the 10 T cell receptor beta chains below was sequenced from the same sample in a study of T cells in Graves' hyperthyroidism and ophthalmopathy. The TCR beta CDR3 regions underwent amplification using RNA transcripts as the source. Researchers ran a first-round RT-PCR on the TCR CDR3 using the HTBI primer set. TCRdb fed the multiplex PCR reads into MiXCR, producing one record per CDR3 protein. The table has 530,000 or so distinct CDR3 sequences, around 22% seen once; the top ten hold 10% to 12%. The sample was blood. Receptors originate from a woman aged 25 to 39 with Graves' ophthalmopathy.

The V and J genes are TRBV19 and TRBJ1-1; TRBD1 matches 9 bases. This CDR3 is 15 amino acids long. Trimming removed 7 bases from V and 1 base from J; junction bases left unmatched: 7. Germline CDR1 and CDR2: LNHDA and SQIVND (reference sequence). The CDR3 loop is CASTAGTGKNTEAFF. CDR3 nucleotides: TGTGCCAGTACCGCAGGGACAGGGAAGAACACTGAAGCTTTCTTT.

This clonotype was found a few times. The rearrangement joins TRBV6-1 to TRBJ2-7; D perhaps matches TRBD2 (6 bases). Germline loops: CDR1 MNHNS, CDR2 SASEGT. This CDR3 region has 14 residues. V lost 5 bases and J lost 0, with 11 bases in between. CDR3: CASSTGTYSYEQYF. The CDR3 DNA is TGTGCCAGCAGTACCGGGACTTACTCCTACGAGCAGTACTTC.

The rearrangement uses TRBV5-1 and TRBJ2-3; 7 bases fit TRBD2. V gave up 0 bases and J gave up 1 base; unmatched junction bases: 5. The CDR3 loop spans 16 amino acids. The germline CDR1 and CDR2 sequences are SGHRS and YFSETQ. The CDR3: CASSLGLSGGTDTQYF. In DNA, the CDR3 is TGCGCCAGCAGCTTGGGACTCAGCGGGGGCACAGATACGCAGTATTTT.

This clonotype has more than one count but fewer than ten. The chain joins TRBV6-5 to TRBJ2-5; D is unresolved. Trimming left V 0 bases short and J 5 bases short, with 7 bases between. The CDR3 is 13 residues long. Germline V gives CDR1 MNHEY, CDR2 SVGAGI. The CDR3 nucleotides read TGTGCCAGCAGTTACTCTAAGCGCGAGACCCAGTACTTC. Protein sequence: CASSYSKRETQYF.

Note on this clonotype: Since a much larger clone is just one base distant, this may be a read error. The chain is built from TRBV27 and TRBJ2-5; possibly TRBD1 for D (6 bases). Between the trimmed V and J ends, which lost 6 bases and 7 bases, there was a span of 12 bases. The CDR3 extends over 12 amino acids. The V gene's germline CDR1 is MNHEY and CDR2 SMNVEV (reference sequence). The DNA for the CDR3 is TGTGCCAGCAGCGACAGGTCTGGGACCCAGTACTTC. The encoded protein is CASSDRSGTQYF.

This clonotype has just one count. The chain combines TRBV6-1 with TRBJ2-7; 7 bases align to TRBD1. Germline loops: CDR1 MNHNS, CDR2 SASEGT. CDR3 size: 16 residues. Trimming cost V 4 bases and J 2 bases; bases outside gene matches: 11. The CDR3 coding sequence is TGTGCCAGCAGTGGGGTTACGCGACAGGGACCCTACGAGCAGTACTTC. This gives the protein CASSGVTRQGPYEQYF.

This clonotype was counted between two and nine times. The chain carries TRBV7-2 and TRBJ1-3; maybe TRBD1 (5 bases). In germline, CDR1 is SGHTA, CDR2 FQGNSA. CDR3 size: 14 residues. The V end lost 0 bases, the J end lost 7 bases, and 10 bases lay between the germline ends. The DNA for the CDR3 is TGTGCCAGCAGCTTAGCCCAGGGTCTTAACACCATATATTTT. Amino acids: CASSLAQGLNTIYF.

This clonotype has ten or more counts. The chain has TRBV6-2 or TRBV6-3 and TRBJ2-7, with a possible D match to TRBD2 (6 bases). The CDR3 length is 15 residues. Germline assignment: CDR1 MNHEY and CDR2 SVGEGT. V was trimmed by 8 bases and J by 4 bases, leaving 21 bases between them. CDR3 amino acids: CASRRETATVYEQYF. The DNA for the CDR3 is TGTGCCAGCCGCCGGGAGACAGCGACAGTATACGAGCAGTACTTC.

In DNA form, the CDR3 reads TGTGCCAGCAGCCTCCGTGGGACAGAGAACACCGGGGAGCTGTTTTTT. It codes for CASSLRGTENTGELFF. This chain uses TRBV3-1 with TRBJ2-2; 7 bases map to TRBD1. The CDR3 covers 16 residues. Trimming at V came to 4 bases and at J to 1 base, leaving 6 bases not matched to a gene. In germline, CDR1 is LGHDT, CDR2 YNNKEL (reference sequence).

This clonotype appeared many times. The V gene is TRBV4-1, the J gene TRBJ2-2; D is ambiguous. V lost 1 base to trimming and J lost 5 bases, with 8 bases between them. CDR1 is MGHRA and CDR2 is YSYEKL in the germline V gene. The CDR3 loop spans 14 amino acids. This chain's CDR3 is CASSQVSRTGELFF. The CDR3 nucleotides read TGCGCCAGCAGCCAAGTTTCCAGAACCGGGGAGCTGTTTTTT.